One sample yielded the 20 T cell receptor beta chains listed below, sequenced in a study of blood T cells in healthy people across ages. A second roughly 7 to 12 cycle PCR used barcoded and J-beta primers. TCRdb re-called the 5' RACE reads with MiXCR, one entry per CDR3 protein. This table holds about 1.4 million distinct CDR3 sequences, roughly 64% found once. Sequencing was done on a sample of blood. These TCRs come from a man aged 18-30 years in good health.

In nucleotides, the CDR3 is TGTGCCAGCAGCCAAGGGGGCCTAATGGCAGATACGCAGTATTTT. This translates into CASSQGGLMADTQYF. The chain couples TRBV4-2 to TRBJ2-3; D is perhaps TRBD1 (5 bases). This CDR3 comprises 15 residues. The germline V gene has CDR1 LGHNA and CDR2 YNFKEQ. V was clipped by 1 base and J by 4 bases, with 12 bases between them.

The gene calls are TRBV20-1 and TRBJ2-1, with D perhaps TRBD1 or TRBD2 (5 bases each). Germline V gene sequence: CDR1 DFQATT, CDR2 SNEGSKA (reference sequence). CDR3 length: 13 amino acids. V shed 3 bases and J shed 1 base, with 7 bases lying between them. CDR3 amino acids: CSARGDSYNEQFF. The CDR3 bases are TGCAGTGCTAGGGGGGATTCCTACAATGAGCAGTTCTTC.

This clonotype occurred many times. This chain uses TRBV6-5 with TRBJ1-6; D call uncertain. V was cut by 4 bases and J by 0 bases, with 7 bases left in between. From germline, CDR1 is MNHEY and CDR2 SVGAGI. CDR3 length: 15 residues. In DNA, the CDR3 is TGTGCCAGCAGTTTACAGAGCTCCTATAATTCACCCCTCCACTTT. It translates to CASSLQSSYNSPLHF.

This clonotype was seen a few times. This chain joins TRBV20-1 and TRBJ1-2; 7 bases fit TRBD1. Germline values: CDR1 DFQATT, CDR2 SNEGSKA (reference sequence). This CDR3 is built from 12 residues. The J segment lost 7 bases and the V segment lost 5 bases, leaving 7 bases of the junction unmatched. Here the CDR3 reads CSAATGTVGYTF. The CDR3 DNA sequence: TGCAGTGCTGCAACCGGGACAGTTGGCTACACCTTC.

The chain carries TRBV2 and TRBJ2-7, with D unresolved. The assigned J gene may be wrong: the sequence end matches TRBJ2-5 better. The CDR3 runs to 11 residues. Germline assignment: CDR1 SNHLY and CDR2 FYNNEI. CDR3 protein: CASSGRQTQYF. The DNA of the CDR3 is TGTGCCAGCAGTGGCCGCCAGACCCAGTACTTC.

Concerning this clonotype itself: Its ends do not fully match the called genes, so a read error is possible. The chain joins TRBV9 to TRBJ2-1; 11 nucleotides align to TRBD2. Per germline, CDR1 SGDLS and CDR2 YYNGEE. CDR3 length: 17 residues. DNA of the CDR3: TGTGCCAGCAGCGGGTTAGCGGGAGGGAGCTCCTCCAATGAGCAGTTCTTC. Translation gives CASSGLAGGSSSNEQFF.

The V gene is TRBV18, the J gene TRBJ1-1, with D possibly TRBD1 on 5 matching bases. V was shortened by 3 bases and J by 4 bases, with 12 bases between the two germline ends. The CDR3 length is 14 residues. Looked up from germline, CDR1 is KGHSH and CDR2 is LQKENI. The CDR3 DNA sequence: TGTGCCAGCTCACCTGAGGTTGGGACCACTGAAGCTTTCTTT. It translates to CASSPEVGTTEAFF.

This rearrangement joins TRBV6-6 to TRBJ1-5, with D perhaps matching TRBD1 (6 bases). The CDR3 consists of 14 residues. V dropped 5 bases and J dropped 6 bases, with 14 bases sitting between them. Germline assignment: CDR1 MNHNY and CDR2 SVGAGI (reference sequence). CDR3 protein: CASSPQGFGQPQHF. CDR3 sequence (DNA): TGTGCCAGCAGTCCACAGGGTTTCGGTCAGCCCCAGCATTTT.

This chain links TRBV6-6 with TRBJ2-1; the D gene is possibly TRBD2 (6 bases). This CDR3 spans 16 amino acids. CDR1 MNHNY and CDR2 SVGAGI come from the germline V gene (reference sequence). The V gene lost 5 bases and the J gene lost 0 bases, with 14 bases spanning the gap. In nucleotides, the CDR3 is TGTGCCAGCAGTATAGAAGACGGGAGCTCCTACAATGAGCAGTTCTTC. This codes for CASSIEDGSSYNEQFF.

This chain connects TRBV14 to TRBJ2-1; TRBD2 matches at 10 bases. The CDR3 consists of 14 residues. With 8 bases clipped from V and 7 bases from J, the junction kept 8 bases outside the gene matches. Per germline, CDR1 SGHDN and CDR2 FVKESK. The CDR3 DNA reads as TGTGCCAGCGCCGCTAGCGGGAGAGGGAATGAGCAGTTCTTC. This gives the protein CASAASGRGNEQFF. The variable domain in full, with the rest retrieved from reference TRBV14 and TRBJ2-1, is EAGVTQFPSHSVIEKGQTVTLRCDPISGHDNLYWYRRVMGKEIKFLLHFVKESKQDESGMPNNRFLAERTGGTYSTLKVQPAELEDSGVYFCASAASGRGNEQFFGPGTRLTVL.

The rearrangement links TRBV20-1 to TRBJ2-1, with TRBD2 matching over 11 bases. Germline CDR1 is DFQATT and CDR2 is SNEGSKA (reference sequence). The CDR3 has 16 amino acids. V was clipped by 1 base and J by 7 bases; unmatched bases: 9. DNA of the CDR3: TGCAGTGCTAGAGGGCCACTAGCGGGAGTTAGTAATGAGCAGTTCTTC. Protein product: CSARGPLAGVSNEQFF.

V and J are TRBV14 and TRBJ2-1; 10 positions match TRBD1. This CDR3 is 16 amino acids long. The V gene end was trimmed by 1 base and the J gene end by 8 bases; junction bases not matched to a gene: 8. Germline V lookup: CDR1 SGHDN, CDR2 FVKESK. The CDR3 spells CASSQVETGGFDEQFF. The DNA for the CDR3 is TGTGCCAGCAGCCAAGTGGAGACAGGGGGCTTCGATGAGCAGTTCTTC.

DNA of the CDR3: TGCAGCGTGGCCGGACAGGACGGGGCAGATACGCAGTATTTT. This encodes CSVAGQDGADTQYF. This rearrangement joins TRBV29-1 to TRBJ2-3; 7 bases line up with TRBD1. CDR3 length equals 14 residues. V trimming: 6 bases; J trimming: 4 bases; junction bases outside the gene matches: 10. Germline values: CDR1 SQVTM, CDR2 ANQGSEA.

The chain has TRBV28 and TRBJ2-5, with D unresolved. Germline V gene sequence: CDR1 MDHEN, CDR2 SYDVKM. V was pared by 6 bases and J by 4 bases, with 15 bases between. This CDR3 spans 14 amino acids. Here the CDR3 DNA reads TGTGCCAGCAGACCCTTGGAGTTGATAGAGACCCAGTACTTC. Amino acid sequence: CASRPLELIETQYF.

The rearrangement links TRBV20-1 to TRBJ2-3; D not resolved. Germline values: CDR1 DFQATT, CDR2 SNEGSKA (reference sequence). CDR3 length: 15 amino acids. Deletions cut 5 bases from V and 2 bases from J, with 17 bases between. The CDR3 DNA follows: TGCAGTGCTGGCGCTCCGGGCTCTCTCACAGATACGCAGTATTTT. Translating gives CSAGAPGSLTDTQYF.

This clonotype has only a few counts. The chain couples TRBV20-1 to TRBJ2-3; TRBD2 matches 14 bases. Germline trimming cut 5 bases from V and 4 bases from J; bases unmatched to any gene: 8. The CDR3 is made up of 16 amino acids. The germline CDR1 and CDR2 sequences are DFQATT and SNEGSKA (reference sequence). The CDR3 sequence is CSAPRTSGGTADTQYF. In nucleotides, the CDR3 is TGCAGTGCTCCAAGGACTAGCGGGGGGACGGCAGATACGCAGTATTTT.

This chain connects TRBV7-8 to TRBJ2-4, with D maybe TRBD1 (7 bases). There are 14 residues in the CDR3. Per the germline V gene, CDR1 is SGHVS and CDR2 is FQNEAQ. V was cut by 5 bases and J by 8 bases, with 16 bases left in between. In DNA form, the CDR3 reads TGTGCCAGCAGCCGTCCGCAGGGGGAGGACATTCAGTACTTC. Translation: CASSRPQGEDIQYF.

The V gene is TRBV3-1, the J gene TRBJ2-4, with TRBD2 matching over 7 bases. The CDR3 loop spans 17 amino acids. Unmatched junction bases numbered 18, after V lost 6 bases and J lost 7 bases. The germline V gene has CDR1 LGHDT and CDR2 YNNKEL (reference sequence). CDR3 nucleotide sequence: TGTGCCAGCAGTCCCAAGAGTCCCGGGGGGTATGTGAACATTCAGTACTTC. This translates into CASSPKSPGGYVNIQYF. The full variable domain, rest sourced from reference TRBV3-1 and TRBJ2-4, is DTAVSQTPKYLVTQMGNDKSIKCEQNLGHDTMYWYKQDSKKFLKIMFSYNNKELIINETVPNRFSPKSPDKAHLNLHINSLELGDSAVYFCASSPKSPGGYVNIQYFGAGTRLSVL.

This clonotype was detected a few times. V usage is TRBV29-1 and J usage is TRBJ2-5, with D possibly TRBD1 on 5 matching bases. Between the trimmed V and J ends, which lost 4 bases and 3 bases, there was a span of 12 bases. The CDR3 loop spans 13 amino acids. Germline CDR1 is SQVTM and CDR2 is ANQGSEA. DNA of the CDR3: TGCAGCGTTGTTACAGGATGGGAAGAGACCCAGTACTTC. Protein product: CSVVTGWEETQYF.

CDR3 nucleotide sequence: TGTGCCAGCAGTTTACTACCTCAGCAGAACACTGAAGCTTTCTTT. Translating it yields CASSLLPQQNTEAFF. The gene calls are TRBV28 and TRBJ1-1; D is unclear. Germline V gives CDR1 MDHEN, CDR2 SYDVKM. Trimming took off 2 bases at V and 1 base at J, with 11 bases between the two ends. This CDR3 contains 15 residues.